The clone carrying this T cell receptor beta chain appeared a single time. The data originate from a study of blood T cell repertoires in COVID-19. Original handling: Estimation of nucleated cell counts was performed using reference gene primer amplification. Generated by immunoSEQ multiplex PCR, the TCRdb table keeps only in-frame clones and is missing some. That table supplies the V and J calls and clone size; D and trimming were determined from the DNA. The sample lists 260,000 or so clones, about four fifths seen once, with 3.5% to 4% in the top ten. Sequenced: PBMCs or T cells enriched from blood (not recorded which). The sequence derives from a woman aged 40 to 49 who had been exposed to COVID-19.

The DNA of the CDR3 is TGTGCCAGCAGCCAAAGACTAGCGGGGACCTCCTACAATGAGCAGTTCTTC. Translation: CASSQRLAGTSYNEQFF. This chain connects TRBV3-1 (or the pseudogene TRBV3-2) to TRBJ2-1, with 11 nucleotides matching TRBD2. Germline trimming cut 2 bases from V and 0 bases from J; bases unmatched to any gene: 3. Germline values: CDR1 LGHDT, CDR2 YNNKEL (reference sequence). There are 17 residues in the CDR3.